This TCR beta chain was profiled in a study of Ad26.COV2.S vaccination and SARS-CoV-2 variants. Study-level points and caveats: Analyses of TCR breadth and depth may have underestimated total T cell responses. Post-vaccination spike-specific CD8+ and CD4+ T cell responses reportedly had substantial breadth.

Specified treatment: around 19 received Ad26.COV2.S at low or high dose, single or two shots; several received placebo; per-sample allocation not given. Samples analyzed were those drawn on day 63 after the first vaccine or placebo injection. Cohort 1b enrolled adults aged 18-55 years in Boston. Built on an Ad26 vector, the vaccine expressed Wuhan-strain SARS-CoV-2 spike. With regard to this clone: As yet, its antigen is unknown.

Using immunoSEQ multiplex PCR, the repertoire was profiled, and TCRdb retains in-frame clones only, with some absent. This table holds 400,000 to 450,000 clones, around 90% found once. This receptor was obtained from a person aged 18-60 years who received the Ad26.COV2.S COVID-19 vaccine or a placebo. The sequencing here drew on peripheral blood, taken in a trial of Ad26.COV2.S vaccine versus placebo.

CDR3 sequence (DNA): TGTGCCAGTAGTATAGATCCCGGGACCTACGAGCAGTACTTC. Protein sequence: CASSIDPGTYEQYF. V gene TRBV19 combines with J gene TRBJ2-7, with D possibly TRBD2 on 5 matching bases. V was cut by 0 bases and J by 2 bases, with 8 bases left in between. Germline loops: CDR1 LNHDA, CDR2 SQIVND (reference sequence). The CDR3 totals 14 residues. Combining the CDR3 with reference TRBV19 and TRBJ2-7 gives the whole variable domain DGGITQSPKYLFRKEGQNVTLSCEQNLNHDAMYWYRQDPGQGLRLIYYSQIVNDFQKGDIAEGYSVSREKKESFPLTVTSAQKNPTAFYLCASSIDPGTYEQYFGPGTRLTVT.